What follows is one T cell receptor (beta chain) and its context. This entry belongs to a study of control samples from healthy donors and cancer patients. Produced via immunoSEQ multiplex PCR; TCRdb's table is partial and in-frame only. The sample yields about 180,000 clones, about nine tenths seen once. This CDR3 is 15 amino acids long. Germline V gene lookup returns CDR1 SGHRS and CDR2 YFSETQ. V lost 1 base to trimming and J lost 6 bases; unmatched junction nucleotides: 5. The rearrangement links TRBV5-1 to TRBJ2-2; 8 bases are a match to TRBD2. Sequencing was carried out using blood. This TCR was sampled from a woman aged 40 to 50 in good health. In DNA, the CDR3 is TGCGCCAGCAGCTTGAGAGCGGGGGACGCCGGGGAGCTGTTTTTT. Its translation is CASSLRAGDAGELFF.